These T cell receptor beta chains were read from a single sample in a study of T cell responses to AZD1222 COVID-19 vaccine. Profiling relied on immunoSEQ multiplex PCR, and the TCRdb table lists in-frame clones only, not all of them. The sample holds roughly 140,000 clones, roughly nine tenths seen once. Material: peripheral blood, obtained 28 days after the second AZD1222 dose. Receptors were obtained from an adult who received the AZD1222 COVID-19 vaccine. Each CDR3 is given with its conserved first and last residue. D genes are given only for firm matches. For some rows the clone size is stated as once, few or many, or as a class when expanded; others skip it.

TRBJ1-5 NA TRBV2 NA CASSDRDGLYQPQHF TGTGCCAGCAGTGATCGTGACGGACTTTATCAGCCCCAGCATTTT
TRBJ1-1 TRBD1 TRBV12-5 once CASGWGTGRNTEAFF TGTGCTAGTGGTTGGGGGACAGGGCGGAACACTGAAGCTTTCTTT
TRBJ1-1 NA TRBV30 NA CALRGSGVTEAFF TGTGCCTTGAGGGGATCTGGGGTCACTGAAGCTTTCTTT
TRBJ2-7 NA TRBV11-2 NA CASSFPGGYEQYF TGTGCCAGCAGCTTCCCCGGGGGCTACGAGCAGTACTTC
TRBJ1-2 NA TRBV5-6 NA CASSPLGAYYGYTF TGTGCCAGCAGCCCCCTGGGGGCCTACTATGGCTACACCTTC
TRBJ1-1 NA TRBV19 NA CASSIGTRSYAFF TGTGCCAGTAGTATCGGGACACGGAGTTATGCTTTCTTT
TRBJ1-1 NA TRBV27 NA CASSGGGIATEAFF TGTGCCAGCAGTGGGGGAGGGATTGCCACTGAAGCTTTCTTT
TRBJ2-1 TRBD1 TRBV27 NA CASSKGQVVYNEQFF TGTGCCAGCAGCAAGGGACAGGTAGTTTACAATGAGCAGTTCTTC
TRBJ2-1 NA TRBV5-8 NA CASRIQPGLEAHNEQFF TGTGCCAGCAGGATTCAGCCGGGACTGGAGGCCCACAATGAGCAGTTCTTC
TRBJ1-1 TRBD1 TRBV7-2 once CASSIVRGATTEAFF TGTGCCAGCAGCATAGTCAGGGGGGCGACCACTGAAGCTTTCTTT
TRBJ1-4 NA TRBV5-1 NA CASSPMGGIKEKLFF TGCGCCAGCAGCCCGATGGGGGGTATTAAGGAAAAACTGTTTTTT
TRBJ1-1 NA TRBV30 NA CAWSGQAGTEAFF TGTGCCTGGAGTGGACAGGCGGGTACTGAAGCTTTCTTT
TRBJ1-2 NA TRBV19 once CASTDWATARDGYTF TGTGCCAGTACCGACTGGGCTACGGCCCGAGATGGCTACACCTTC
TRBJ1-3 NA TRBV21-1 once CASSKWGWMPSGNTIYF TGTGCCAGCAGCAAATGGGGGTGGATGCCCTCTGGAAACACCATATATTTT
TRBJ1-1 NA TRBV12-5 NA CASGLAGGTEAFF TGTGCTAGTGGTTTGGCAGGAGGGACTGAAGCTTTCTTT
TRBJ2-1 TRBD2 TRBV5-6 NA CASSFLGGNEQFF TGTGCCAGCAGCTTCCTGGGGGGGAATGAGCAGTTCTTC
TRBJ1-3 NA TRBV7-8 once CASSRGEGITISGNTIYF TGTGCCAGCAGCCGAGGGGAGGGGATAACCATTTCTGGAAACACCATATATTTT
TRBJ1-6 NA TRBV30 NA CAWRLQFRAFSPLHF TGTGCCTGGAGATTGCAATTTCGGGCCTTTTCACCCCTCCACTTT
TRBJ1-2 NA TRBV5-1 NA CASSLTQETNYGYTF TGCGCCAGCAGCCTGACGCAGGAAACTAACTATGGCTACACCTTC
TRBJ2-1 NA TRBV7-6 NA CASSHKGAMGYNEQFF TGTGCCAGCAGCCACAAAGGGGCCATGGGATACAATGAGCAGTTCTTC
TRBJ2-7 NA TRBV11-3 NA CASSSPSGNEQYF TGTGCCAGCAGCTCGCCCTCGGGGAACGAGCAGTACTTC
TRBJ2-1 TRBD2 TRBV19 NA CASSIWGLASWDEQFF TGTGCCAGTAGTATTTGGGGACTAGCGTCCTGGGATGAGCAGTTCTTC
TRBJ2-2 TRBD2 TRBV4-1 NA CASSQGLAGRKGGELFF TGCGCCAGCAGTCAGGGACTAGCGGGAAGGAAGGGCGGGGAGCTGTTTTTT
TRBJ2-1 TRBD2 TRBV13 NA CASSPRTSGRVESSYNEQFF TGTGCCAGCAGCCCTCGGACTAGCGGGAGGGTCGAGAGCTCCTACAATGAGCAGTTCTTC
TRBJ2-3 TRBD2 TRBV4-3 NA CASSQVRWGGGEDTDTQYF TGCGCCAGCAGCCAAGTGCGTTGGGGCGGGGGAGAGGATACAGATACGCAGTATTTT
TRBJ1-1 NA TRBV14 NA CASSQDLLTEAFF TGTGCCAGCAGCCAAGATCTTCTCACTGAAGCTTTCTTT
TRBJ1-5 NA TRBV2 NA CASSRTAYSNQPQHF TGTGCCAGCAGTCGGACAGCTTATAGCAATCAGCCCCAGCATTTT
TRBJ2-7 TRBD2 TRBV3-1/TRBV3-2 NA CASSLRRTSGSEQYF TGTGCCAGCAGCCTCCGGCGGACTAGCGGGTCTGAGCAGTACTTC
TRBJ2-2 NA TRBV9 NA CASSVARGFTGELFF TGTGCCAGCAGCGTAGCTAGGGGGTTCACCGGGGAGCTGTTTTTT
TRBJ1-3 NA TRBV6-5 NA CASTRTAGNTIYF TGTGCCAGCACTCGAACTGCTGGAAACACCATATATTTT
TRBJ2-2 TRBD1 TRBV2 few CASSQGVNTGELFF TGTGCCAGCAGTCAGGGGGTCAACACCGGGGAGCTGTTTTTT
TRBJ2-3 NA TRBV7-2 NA CASSLIDRTDTQYF TGTGCCAGCAGCCTTATAGACCGCACAGATACGCAGTATTTT
TRBJ1-5 TRBD1 TRBV7-8 NA CASSPTGGNQPQHF TGTGCCAGCAGCCCTACAGGGGGGAATCAGCCCCAGCATTTT
TRBJ1-1 NA TRBV5-1 NA CASSNGGVTEAFF TGCGCCAGCAGTAACGGGGGGGTCACTGAAGCTTTCTTT
TRBJ1-1 NA TRBV18 NA CASSRDWTNTEAFF TGTGCCAGCTCACGGGACTGGACGAACACTGAAGCTTTCTTT
TRBJ1-1 NA TRBV19 once CASSRGTEAFF TGTGCCAGTAGCAGGGGTACTGAAGCTTTCTTT
TRBJ1-1 NA TRBV27 NA CASSFQGMNTEAFF TGTGCCAGCAGTTTTCAGGGCATGAACACTGAAGCTTTCTTT
TRBJ2-1 NA TRBV7-8 NA CASSLLRGRPLDEQFF TGTGCCAGCAGCTTGCTCAGGGGCCGCCCTCTGGATGAGCAGTTCTTC
TRBJ2-5 NA TRBV4-1 NA CASSVTGLQETQYF TGCGCCAGCAGCGTCACGGGACTTCAAGAGACCCAGTACTTC
TRBJ2-7 NA TRBV27 NA CASRERNYEQYF TGTGCCAGCAGGGAAAGGAACTACGAGCAGTACTTC
TRBJ2-3 TRBD2 TRBV19 NA CASSPQTRWVAGVFPDTQYF TGTGCCAGTAGTCCTCAAACCCGTTGGGTAGCGGGTGTTTTTCCAGATACGCAGTATTTT
TRBJ1-5 NA TRBV6-4 NA CAMGARGNQPQHF TGTGCCATGGGGGCGAGGGGCAATCAGCCCCAGCATTTT
TRBJ1-1 NA TRBV6-5 NA CASSLGGITEAFF TGTGCCAGCAGTTTAGGTGGTATCACTGAAGCTTTCTTT
TRBJ2-7 TRBD2 TRBV5-4 NA CASSPRDSGNYEQYF TGTGCCAGCAGCCCAAGGGATAGCGGGAACTACGAGCAGTACTTC
TRBJ1-4 NA TRBV12-3/TRBV12-4 NA CASSFGGSEKLFF TGTGCCAGCAGTTTCGGGGGATCTGAAAAACTGTTTTTT
TRBJ2-2 NA TRBV3-1/TRBV3-2 once CASSYRGSGELFF TGTGCCAGCAGCTATCGGGGGTCCGGGGAGCTGTTTTTT
TRBJ2-6 NA TRBV2 NA CASSWQGLNPGANVLTF TGTGCCAGCAGTTGGCAGGGGTTGAATCCTGGGGCCAACGTCCTGACTTTC
TRBJ1-1 NA TRBV12-3/TRBV12-4 NA CASSSFGNTEAFF TGTGCCAGCAGTTCGTTTGGAAACACTGAAGCTTTCTTT
TRBJ1-1 TRBD1 TRBV27 once CASSFIDRGYTEAFF TGTGCCAGCAGTTTTATCGACAGGGGGTACACTGAAGCTTTCTTT
TRBJ1-2 NA TRBV7-9 NA CASSLGGPSRGSGYTF TGTGCCAGCAGCTTAGGGGGGCCGAGCCGAGGGTCCGGCTACACCTTC
TRBJ1-1 NA TRBV9 NA CASSSENTPDEAFF TGTGCCAGCAGCTCCGAAAACACACCAGATGAAGCTTTCTTT
TRBJ1-2 NA TRBV5-1 NA CASSLTGLNYGYTF TGCGCCAGCAGCTTGACAGGGCTCAACTATGGCTACACCTTC
TRBJ2-7 NA TRBV7-9 NA CASSAWSSYEQYF TGTGCCAGCTCTGCATGGAGCTCCTACGAGCAGTACTTC
TRBJ1-1 TRBD1 TRBV18 NA CASSPQVTGGGHTTEAFF TGTGCCAGCTCACCACAGGTGACAGGGGGCGGTCATACTACTGAAGCTTTCTTT